The clone carrying this T cell receptor beta chain was observed a few times. This entry comes from a study of T cells in Graves' hyperthyroidism and ophthalmopathy. Each patient was aged 18 to 65 and had newly diagnosed hyperthyroidism of under 2 months' duration. The blood sample was taken at first hyperthyroidism diagnosis, before any ophthalmopathy symptoms. PBMCs were derived from under 13 ml fresh peripheral blood. Authors of the study amplified TCR beta CDR3 regions from RNA transcripts. Using the HTBI primer set, a first-round RT-PCR was run on the TCR CDR3. TCRdb redid the calling of the multiplex PCR reads with MiXCR, one entry per CDR3 protein. Altogether hundreds of thousands of distinct CDR3 sequences are present, roughly a sixth being singletons, with the ten largest covering over 15%. The source material was blood. This TCR was recovered from a woman aged 50 to 60 with Graves' hyperthyroidism that later progressed to Graves' ophthalmopathy.

This chain's CDR3 is CASSQFDRGFYGYTF. DNA of the CDR3: TGTGCCAGCAGCCAATTTGACAGGGGATTTTATGGCTACACCTTC. The chain combines TRBV3-1 with TRBJ1-2; 8 positions agree with TRBD1. Trimming removed 2 bases from V and 5 bases from J; junction bases left unmatched: 7. Germline-derived CDR1 and CDR2 are LGHDT and YNNKEL (reference sequence). This CDR3 is built from 15 residues.